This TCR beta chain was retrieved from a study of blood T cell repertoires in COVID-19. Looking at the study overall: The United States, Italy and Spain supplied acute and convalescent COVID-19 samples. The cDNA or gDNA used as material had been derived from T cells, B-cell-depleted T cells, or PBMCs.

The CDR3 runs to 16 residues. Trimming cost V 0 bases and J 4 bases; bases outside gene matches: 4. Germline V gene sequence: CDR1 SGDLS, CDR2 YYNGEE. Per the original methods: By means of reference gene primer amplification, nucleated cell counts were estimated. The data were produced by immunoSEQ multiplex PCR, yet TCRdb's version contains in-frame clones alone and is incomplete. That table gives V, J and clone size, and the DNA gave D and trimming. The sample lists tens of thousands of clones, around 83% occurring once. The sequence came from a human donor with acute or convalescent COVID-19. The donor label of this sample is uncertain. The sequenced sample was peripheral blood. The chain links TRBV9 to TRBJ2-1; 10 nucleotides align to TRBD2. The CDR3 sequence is CASSVGAGGGYNEQFF. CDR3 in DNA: TGTGCCAGCAGCGTAGGAGCGGGAGGGGGGTACAATGAGCAGTTCTTC.